Below are 27 T cell receptor beta chains sequenced from a single sample in a study of blood T cell repertoires in COVID-19. Data came from immunoSEQ multiplex PCR; TCRdb stores just in-frame clones and leaves some out. The sample consists of about 180,000 clones, 70% to 90% of them appearing once. Sequencing input: peripheral blood. The receptor source for this set is a man between 65 and 85 years old with active or convalescent COVID-19.

The chain employs TRBV6-1 and TRBJ2-1, with 15 positions matching TRBD2. Germline V CDR1 and CDR2: MNHNS, SASEGT. CDR3 length equals 15 residues. With 2 bases clipped from V and 14 bases from J, the junction kept 7 bases outside the gene matches. CDR3 bases: TGTGCCAGCAGTGAACGGACTAGCGGGAGGGCCGTAGAGTTCTTC. Translation gives CASSERTSGRAVEFF.

For the CDR3, the DNA is TGTGCCAGCAGCCGCCCGACAGCTAACACTGAAGCTTTCTTT. Its protein product is CASSRPTANTEAFF. This sequence joins TRBV7-2 and TRBJ1-1; perhaps TRBD1 as D (5 bases). Looked up from germline, CDR1 is SGHTA and CDR2 is FQGNSA. The CDR3 spans 14 residues. V was shortened by 5 bases and J by 2 bases, with 12 bases between the two germline ends.

The rearrangement joins TRBV10-2 to TRBJ2-7, with a possible D match to TRBD2 (6 bases). The V gene's germline CDR1 is WSHSY and CDR2 SAAADI. There are 11 residues in the CDR3. V was cut by 8 bases and J by 5 bases, with 10 bases left in between. CDR3 protein: CASAAGHEQYF. In DNA, the CDR3 is TGCGCCAGCGCGGCGGGACACGAGCAGTACTTC.

The rearrangement joins TRBV9 to TRBJ2-2; weak D call: TRBD1 (6 bases). Germline lookup yields CDR1 SGDLS and CDR2 YYNGEE. Trimming left V 0 bases short and J 0 bases short, with 9 bases between. This CDR3 comprises 16 residues. CDR3 in amino acids: CASSVARGSNTGELFF. The CDR3 nucleotides read TGTGCCAGCAGCGTAGCCAGGGGCTCGAACACCGGGGAGCTGTTTTTT.

This sequence joins TRBV4-1 and TRBJ1-2, with D maybe TRBD1 (5 bases). Germline values: CDR1 MGHRA, CDR2 YSYEKL. This CDR3 spans 16 amino acids. V lost 1 base and J 2 bases, leaving 14 bases between the germline ends. Written as DNA, the CDR3 is TGCGCCAGCAGCCAAGGCTATGGGGGGTGGAACTATGGCTACACCTTC. As protein: CASSQGYGGWNYGYTF.

This clone was picked up a small number of times. V and J are TRBV6-2 or TRBV6-3 and TRBJ1-1; 8 bases map to TRBD1. With V trimmed by 5 bases and J by 6 bases, 11 bases remained unmatched. CDR1 is MNHEY and CDR2 is SVGEGT in the germline V gene. CDR3 length: 15 residues. The DNA of the CDR3 is TGTGCCAGCAGTGGACACCAGGGGGCGCGCTCTGAAGCTTTCTTT. It encodes CASSGHQGARSEAFF.

Points on this clone: This sample also contains other DNA sequences that code for the same CDR3. This sequence joins TRBV4-1 and TRBJ2-3, with 9 bases matching TRBD2. In germline, CDR1 is MGHRA, CDR2 YSYEKL. Losses at the gene ends were 1 base for V and 3 bases for J; bases not matched to a gene: 8. This CDR3 is built from 17 residues. CDR3 protein: CASSQGGAGGGTDTQYF. The CDR3 DNA follows: TGCGCCAGCAGCCAAGGGGGAGCGGGAGGAGGGACAGATACGCAGTATTTT.

The V call is TRBV10-3, the J call TRBJ1-2; weak D call: TRBD1 (5 bases). The germline V gene encodes CDR1 ENHRY and CDR2 SYGVKD. The CDR3 is 14 amino acids. The V end lost 4 bases, the J end lost 6 bases, and 15 bases lay between the germline ends. The CDR3 reads CAISADNRWDGYTF. DNA for the CDR3: TGTGCCATCAGTGCGGACAACCGCTGGGATGGCTACACCTTC.

On this clone: Other nucleotide sequences from this sample produce the same CDR3. V and J are TRBV19 and TRBJ1-5; D remains unclear. This CDR3 is built from 13 residues. Germline V gives CDR1 LNHDA, CDR2 SQIVND (reference sequence). Trimming took 7 bases from V and 4 from J, leaving 11 bases between them. CDR3 region: CASTLRGNQPQHF. DNA of the CDR3: TGTGCCAGTACCCTACGAGGGAATCAGCCCCAGCATTTT.

V gene TRBV18 combines with J gene TRBJ2-5; TRBD1 matches at 12 bases. V dropped 4 bases and J dropped 5; count of bases not matched to a gene: 8. CDR3 size: 16 residues. CDR1 is KGHSH and CDR2 is LQKENI in the germline V gene. In DNA, the CDR3 is TGTGCCAGCTCACTCACCGGGACAGGGGGCGCGGAGACCCAGTACTTC. Amino acid sequence: CASSLTGTGGAETQYF.

This sequence joins TRBV3-1 (or the pseudogene TRBV3-2) and TRBJ2-2, with D hard to call. The length of the CDR3 is 15 residues. V lost 4 bases and J 0 bases, leaving 9 bases between the germline ends. The V gene's germline CDR1 is LGHDT and CDR2 YNNKEL (reference sequence). The CDR3 loop is CASSPILANTGELFF. The DNA of the CDR3 is TGTGCCAGCAGCCCGATTCTAGCGAACACCGGGGAGCTGTTTTTT.

The rearrangement links TRBV28 to TRBJ1-1, with D uncertain. CDR1 and CDR2 from the germline V gene are MDHEN and SYDVKM. Deletions cut 6 bases from V and 4 bases from J, with 21 bases between. The CDR3 is 16 amino acids. This CDR3 is CASSSRVAVVGTEAFF. CDR3 nucleotide sequence: TGTGCCAGCAGCTCCCGGGTGGCAGTAGTTGGCACTGAAGCTTTCTTT.

This chain links TRBV7-9 with TRBJ2-2; 8 bases line up with TRBD1. V was clipped by 2 bases and J by 1 base; unmatched bases: 3. In germline, CDR1 is SEHNR, CDR2 FQNEAQ (reference sequence). The CDR3 spans 16 residues. The CDR3: CASSLTGGKNTGELFF. CDR3 DNA: TGTGCCAGCAGCTTAACAGGGGGGAAGAACACCGGGGAGCTGTTTTTT.

This clone was counted once. The V gene is TRBV9, the J gene TRBJ2-2; no clear D. The germline V gene encodes CDR1 SGDLS and CDR2 YYNGEE. Between the trimmed V and J ends, which lost 0 bases and 0 bases, there was a span of 6 bases. The CDR3 has 15 amino acids. The CDR3 bases are TGTGCCAGCAGCGTAGGGGCAGCGAACACCGGGGAGCTGTTTTTT. It yields the protein CASSVGAANTGELFF.

This clone was found once. V and J are TRBV19 and TRBJ1-2, with D maybe TRBD1 (5 bases). The V end was cut by 2 bases, the J end by 8 bases, with 15 bases between. This CDR3 spans 14 amino acids. CDR1 is LNHDA, CDR2 SQIVND, per germline (reference sequence). The CDR3 loop reads CASSILETAFGYTF. CDR3 nucleotides: TGTGCCAGTAGTATATTAGAGACAGCCTTCGGCTACACCTTC.

The chain joins TRBV7-2 to TRBJ1-3, with D possibly matching TRBD1 (5 bases). Looked up from germline, CDR1 is SGHTA and CDR2 is FQGNSA. The V end lost 3 bases, the J end lost 3 bases, and 12 bases lay between the germline ends. The CDR3 runs 15 residues. CDR3 nucleotide sequence: TGTGCCAGCAGCTTCGGGACTTATAATGGAAACACCATATATTTT. Translation gives CASSFGTYNGNTIYF.

The chain has TRBV29-1 and TRBJ1-6, with TRBD1 as a possible D gene (5 bases). The germline V and J ends were trimmed by 6 bases and 1 base, with 7 bases remaining between them. Germline V gene data show CDR1 as SQVTM and CDR2 as ANQGSEA. The length of the CDR3 is 13 residues. The chain's CDR3 is CSVGGSYNSPLHF. CDR3 nucleotide sequence: TGCAGCGTCGGGGGGTCCTATAATTCACCCCTCCACTTT. The full variable domain, with the rest looked up from reference TRBV29-1 and TRBJ1-6, is SAVISQKPSRDICQRGTSLTIQCQVDSQVTMMFWYRQQPGQSLTLIATANQGSEATYESGFVIDKFPISRPNLTFSTLTVSNMSPEDSSIYLCSVGGSYNSPLHFGNGTRLTVT.

V usage is TRBV25-1 and J usage is TRBJ2-1; the match to TRBD2 covers 9 bases. Germline V CDR1 and CDR2: MGHDK, SYGVNS. This CDR3 has 16 residues. After removal of 4 bases from V and 5 bases from J, the junction contained 9 bases not matched to a gene. CDR3 DNA sequence: TGTGCCAGCAGTGCCCTAGCGGGGACCCCTAACAATGAGCAGTTCTTC. Its protein is CASSALAGTPNNEQFF.

CDR3 loop: CASSQDRLTTEGYTF. The CDR3 DNA sequence: TGCGCCAGCAGCCAAGATAGGTTGACAACGGAAGGCTACACCTTC. The rearrangement links TRBV4-1 to TRBJ1-2; D is ambiguous. Germline V lookup: CDR1 MGHRA, CDR2 YSYEKL. The CDR3 runs to 15 residues. The germline V and J ends were trimmed by 0 bases and 8 bases, with 16 bases remaining between them.

The chain combines TRBV5-1 with TRBJ2-5, with a tentative D call TRBD2 (5 bases). Germline CDR1 reads SGHRS; CDR2 reads YFSETQ. This CDR3 spans 13 amino acids. Trimming took 0 bases from V and 4 from J, leaving 7 bases between them. Written as DNA, the CDR3 is TGCGCCAGCAGCTTGGGAGGGTTAGAGACCCAGTACTTC. Its translation is CASSLGGLETQYF.

CDR3 in DNA: TGTGCCAGCAGCGTAGCCTCTAGCAATCAGCCCCAGCATTTT. Encoded protein: CASSVASSNQPQHF. V and J are TRBV9 and TRBJ1-5; D ambiguous. Trimming left V 0 bases short and J 0 bases short, with 4 bases between. CDR1 is SGDLS, CDR2 YYNGEE, per germline. The CDR3 has 14 amino acids.

The chain links TRBV7-9 to TRBJ2-1; no clear D gene. V lost 3 bases, J lost 10 bases, and 10 bases lay in between. The V gene's germline CDR1 is SEHNR and CDR2 FQNEAQ (reference sequence). The CDR3 length is 12 residues. CDR3 DNA: TGTGCCAGCAGCTTCGGAGACCCAGAGCAGTTCTTC. Protein: CASSFGDPEQFF.

The chain has TRBV6-1 and TRBJ2-3, with D tentatively TRBD1 (7 bases). V lost 5 bases, J lost 4 bases, and 13 bases lay in between. This CDR3 spans 14 amino acids. Germline V gene data show CDR1 as MNHNS and CDR2 as SASEGT. DNA of the CDR3: TGTGCCAGCAGTTGGGGGGACAGCGCAGATACGCAGTATTTT. The encoded protein is CASSWGDSADTQYF.

The rearrangement uses TRBV6-5 and TRBJ1-5, with 8 bases fitting TRBD1. The CDR3 extends over 14 amino acids. Germline V lookup: CDR1 MNHEY, CDR2 SVGAGI. With V trimmed by 5 bases and J by 9 bases, 9 bases remained unmatched. CDR3 nucleotides: TGTGCCAGCAGTACCGACAGGGGTTATCGGCCCCAGCATTTT. Translation gives CASSTDRGYRPQHF.

This clone was counted once. V is TRBV5-1 and J is TRBJ1-1, with a tentative D call TRBD1 (5 bases). This CDR3 spans 16 amino acids. Trimming took off 0 bases at V and 0 bases at J, with 12 bases between the two ends. CDR1 and CDR2 (germline): SGHRS, YFSETQ. The CDR3 reads CASSLATGAMNTEAFF. CDR3 bases: TGCGCCAGCAGCTTGGCCACAGGAGCTATGAACACTGAAGCTTTCTTT.

This chain uses TRBV4-3 with TRBJ1-3; D may be TRBD1 (5 bases). V lost 3 bases and J lost 1, with 10 bases in between. Germline values: CDR1 LGHNA, CDR2 YSLEER. This CDR3 has 15 amino acids. The DNA of the CDR3 is TGCGCCAGCAGCCAGGGACTGACGTCTGGAAACACCATATATTTT. Protein sequence: CASSQGLTSGNTIYF.

The rearrangement links TRBV6-2 or TRBV6-3 to TRBJ1-2, with a tentative D call TRBD1 (6 bases). The ends were cut back, 4 bases at V and 5 bases at J, with 17 bases in the middle. The CDR3 is made up of 15 amino acids. In germline, CDR1 is MNHEY, CDR2 SVGEGT. CDR3: CASSSLRRTAYGYTF. The CDR3 DNA is TGTGCCAGCAGTTCGTTGCGTCGGACAGCTTATGGCTACACCTTC.